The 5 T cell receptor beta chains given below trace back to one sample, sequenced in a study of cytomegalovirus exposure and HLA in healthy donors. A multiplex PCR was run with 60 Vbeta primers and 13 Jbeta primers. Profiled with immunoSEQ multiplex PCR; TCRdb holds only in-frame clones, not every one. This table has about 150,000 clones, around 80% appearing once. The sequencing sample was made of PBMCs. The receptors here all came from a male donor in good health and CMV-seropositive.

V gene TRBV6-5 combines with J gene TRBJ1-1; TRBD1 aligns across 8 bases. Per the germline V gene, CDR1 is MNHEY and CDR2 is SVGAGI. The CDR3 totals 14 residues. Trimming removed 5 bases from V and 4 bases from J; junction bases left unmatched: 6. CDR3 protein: CASSGQGSGTEAFF. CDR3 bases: TGTGCCAGCAGTGGACAGGGATCGGGCACTGAAGCTTTCTTT.

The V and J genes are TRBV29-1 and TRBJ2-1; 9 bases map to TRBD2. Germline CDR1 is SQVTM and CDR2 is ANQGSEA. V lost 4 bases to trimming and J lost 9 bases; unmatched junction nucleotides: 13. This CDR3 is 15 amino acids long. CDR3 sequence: CSVGAGGGVLSEQFF. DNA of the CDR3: TGCAGCGTTGGGGCGGGAGGGGGGGTATTAAGTGAGCAGTTCTTC.

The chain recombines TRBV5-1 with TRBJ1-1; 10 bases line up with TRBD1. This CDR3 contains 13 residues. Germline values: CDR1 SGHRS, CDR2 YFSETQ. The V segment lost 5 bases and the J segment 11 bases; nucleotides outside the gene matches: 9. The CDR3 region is CASRSGQGLRAFF. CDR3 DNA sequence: TGCGCCAGCAGATCGGGACAGGGGCTTCGTGCTTTCTTT.

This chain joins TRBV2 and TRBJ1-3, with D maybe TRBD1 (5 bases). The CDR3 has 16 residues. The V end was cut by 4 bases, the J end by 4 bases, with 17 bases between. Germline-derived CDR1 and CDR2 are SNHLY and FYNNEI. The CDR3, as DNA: TGTGCCAGCAGTGGGTCAGGGACTTTGCTCGGAAACACCATATATTTT. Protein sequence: CASSGSGTLLGNTIYF. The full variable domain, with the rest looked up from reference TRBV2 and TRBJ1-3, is EPEVTQTPSHQVTQMGQEVILRCVPISNHLYFYWYRQILGQKVEFLVSFYNNEISEKSEIFDDQFSVERPDGSNFTLKIRSTKLEDSAMYFCASSGSGTLLGNTIYFGEGSWLTVV.

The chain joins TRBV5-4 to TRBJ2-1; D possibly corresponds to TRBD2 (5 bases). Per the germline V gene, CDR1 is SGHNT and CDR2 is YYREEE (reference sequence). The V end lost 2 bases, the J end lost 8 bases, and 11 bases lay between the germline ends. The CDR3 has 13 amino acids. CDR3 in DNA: TGTGCCAGCAGCTTAGGTGGGAGCGATGAGCAGTTCTTC. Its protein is CASSLGGSDEQFF.